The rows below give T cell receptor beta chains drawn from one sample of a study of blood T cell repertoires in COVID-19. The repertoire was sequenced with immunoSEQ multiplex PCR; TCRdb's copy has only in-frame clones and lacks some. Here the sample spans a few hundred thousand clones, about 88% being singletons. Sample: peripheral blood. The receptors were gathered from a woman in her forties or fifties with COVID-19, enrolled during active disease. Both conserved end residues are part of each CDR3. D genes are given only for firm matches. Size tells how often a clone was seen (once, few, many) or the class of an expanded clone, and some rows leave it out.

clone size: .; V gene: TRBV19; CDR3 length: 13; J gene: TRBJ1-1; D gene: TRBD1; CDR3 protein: CASSGQGWTEAFF; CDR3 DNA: TGTGCCAGTAGTGGACAGGGGTGGACTGAAGCTTTCTTT
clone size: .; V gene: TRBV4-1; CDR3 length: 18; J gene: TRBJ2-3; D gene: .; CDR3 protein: CASSPLGVLEEYADTQYF; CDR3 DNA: TGCGCCAGCAGCCCCCTAGGAGTCCTAGAGGAGTATGCAGATACGCAGTATTTT
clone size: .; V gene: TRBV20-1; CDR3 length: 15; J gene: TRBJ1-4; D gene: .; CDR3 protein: CSASPTNQGREKLFF; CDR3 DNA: TGCAGTGCTAGTCCCACCAACCAGGGGCGAGAAAAACTGTTTTTT
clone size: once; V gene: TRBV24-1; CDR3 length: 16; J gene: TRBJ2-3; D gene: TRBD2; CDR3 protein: CATSGSGTYGADTQYF; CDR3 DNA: TGTGCCACCAGTGGCAGCGGGACCTACGGGGCAGATACGCAGTATTTT
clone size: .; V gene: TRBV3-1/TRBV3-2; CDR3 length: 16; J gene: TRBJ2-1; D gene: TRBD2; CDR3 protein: CASSQDSLAGVREQFF; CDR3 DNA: TGTGCCAGCAGCCAAGACTCCCTAGCGGGGGTGAGGGAGCAGTTCTTC
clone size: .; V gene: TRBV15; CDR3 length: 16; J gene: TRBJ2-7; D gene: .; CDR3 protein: CATSREREQPSYEQYF; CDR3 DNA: TGTGCCACCAGCAGAGAGAGGGAACAGCCCTCCTACGAGCAGTACTTC
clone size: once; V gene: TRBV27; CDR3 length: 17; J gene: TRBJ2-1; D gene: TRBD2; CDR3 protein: CASSPLPTSGPGNEQFF; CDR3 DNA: TGTGCCAGCAGTCCACTCCCGACTAGCGGCCCTGGCAATGAGCAGTTCTTC
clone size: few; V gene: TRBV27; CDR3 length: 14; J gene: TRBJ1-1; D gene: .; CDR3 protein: CASSATSGRTEAFF; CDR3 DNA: TGTGCCAGCAGTGCAACTTCAGGTAGAACTGAAGCTTTCTTT
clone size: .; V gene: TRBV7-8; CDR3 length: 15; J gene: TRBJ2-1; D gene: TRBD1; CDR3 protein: CASSPWTGSYNEQFF; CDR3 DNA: TGTGCCAGCAGCCCATGGACAGGGTCCTACAATGAGCAGTTCTTC
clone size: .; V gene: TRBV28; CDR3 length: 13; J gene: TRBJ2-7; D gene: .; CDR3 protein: CASSLAGSYEQYF; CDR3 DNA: TGTGCCAGCAGTTTGGCGGGGTCCTACGAGCAGTACTTC
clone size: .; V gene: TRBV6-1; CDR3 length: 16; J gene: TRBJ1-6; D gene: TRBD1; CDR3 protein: CASSEVAGTGNSPLHF; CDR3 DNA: TGTGCCAGCAGTGAAGTTGCCGGGACAGGGAATTCACCCCTCCACTTT
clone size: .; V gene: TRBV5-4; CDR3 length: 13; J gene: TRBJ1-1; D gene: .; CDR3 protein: CASTLGGDAEAFF; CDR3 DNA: TGTGCCAGCACCCTGGGGGGGGATGCTGAAGCTTTCTTT
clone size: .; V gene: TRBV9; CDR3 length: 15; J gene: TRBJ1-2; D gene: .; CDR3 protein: CASSVAPGFLYGYTF; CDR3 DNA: TGTGCCAGCAGCGTAGCTCCCGGGTTCCTCTATGGCTACACCTTC
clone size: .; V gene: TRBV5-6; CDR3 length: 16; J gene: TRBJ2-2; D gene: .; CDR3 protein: CASSLELRGKMGELFF; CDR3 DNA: TGTGCCAGCAGCTTGGAGTTGAGGGGGAAGATGGGGGAGCTGTTTTTT
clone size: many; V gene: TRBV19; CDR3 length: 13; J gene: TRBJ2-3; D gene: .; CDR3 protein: CASQPTRGDTQYF; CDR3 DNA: TGTGCCAGTCAACCCACCAGGGGAGATACGCAGTATTTT
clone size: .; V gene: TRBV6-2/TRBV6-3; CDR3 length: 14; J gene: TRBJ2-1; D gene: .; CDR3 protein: CASSRGNLYNEQFF; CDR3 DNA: TGTGCCAGCAGCCGCGGGAATCTCTACAATGAGCAGTTCTTC
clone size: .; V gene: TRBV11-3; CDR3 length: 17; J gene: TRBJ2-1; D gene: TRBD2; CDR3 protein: CASSLERGLAGLNEQFF; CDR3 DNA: TGTGCCAGCAGCTTAGAAAGGGGACTAGCGGGGTTGAATGAGCAGTTCTTC
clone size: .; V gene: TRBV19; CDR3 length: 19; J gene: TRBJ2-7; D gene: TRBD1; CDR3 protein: CASRSGESDRTPCLYEQYF; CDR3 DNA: TGTGCCAGTAGATCTGGGGAATCGGACAGGACCCCCTGTCTATACGAGCAGTACTTC
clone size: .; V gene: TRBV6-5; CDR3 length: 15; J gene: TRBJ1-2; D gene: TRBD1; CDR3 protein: CASSLPGTGVGGYTF; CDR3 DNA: TGTGCCAGCAGCCTACCTGGGACAGGGGTAGGGGGCTACACCTTC
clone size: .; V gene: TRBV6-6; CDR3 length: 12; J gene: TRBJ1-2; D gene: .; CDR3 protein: CASRRGNYGYTF; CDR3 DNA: TGTGCCAGCAGAAGGGGTAACTATGGCTACACCTTC
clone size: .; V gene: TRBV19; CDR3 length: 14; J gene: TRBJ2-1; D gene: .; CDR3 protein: CASSQVAASNEQFF; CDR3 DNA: TGTGCCAGTAGTCAGGTAGCGGCAAGCAATGAGCAGTTCTTC
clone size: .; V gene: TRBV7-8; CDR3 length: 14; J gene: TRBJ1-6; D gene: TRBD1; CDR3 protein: CASSTQGNHSPLHF; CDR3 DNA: TGTGCCAGCAGCACACAGGGGAACCATTCACCCCTCCACTTT
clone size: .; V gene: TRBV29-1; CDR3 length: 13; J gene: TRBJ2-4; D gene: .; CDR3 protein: CSVESRGSGIQYF; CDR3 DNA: TGCAGCGTTGAAAGCAGGGGCAGTGGCATTCAGTACTTC
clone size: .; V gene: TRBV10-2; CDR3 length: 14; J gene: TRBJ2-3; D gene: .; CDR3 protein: CASSEGHRTDTQYF; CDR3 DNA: TGCGCCAGCAGTGAAGGACATCGCACAGATACGCAGTATTTT
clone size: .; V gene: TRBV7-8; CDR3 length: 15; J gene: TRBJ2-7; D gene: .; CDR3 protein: CASSTRRDTRGEQYF; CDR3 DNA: TGTGCCAGCAGCACGAGACGGGATACCAGGGGCGAGCAGTACTTC
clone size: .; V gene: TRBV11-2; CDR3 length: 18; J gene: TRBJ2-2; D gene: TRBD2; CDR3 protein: CASSPGLAGGSNTGELFF; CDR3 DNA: TGTGCCAGCAGCCCGGGACTAGCGGGGGGTTCGAACACCGGGGAGCTGTTTTTT
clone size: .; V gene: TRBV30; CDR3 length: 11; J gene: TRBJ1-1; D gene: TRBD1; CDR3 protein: CAWSRDSEAFF; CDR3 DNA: TGTGCCTGGAGTCGGGACAGTGAAGCTTTCTTT
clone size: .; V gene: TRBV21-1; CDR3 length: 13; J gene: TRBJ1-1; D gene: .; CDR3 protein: CASPKRPGTEAFF; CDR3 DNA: TGTGCCAGCCCCAAAAGGCCAGGCACTGAAGCTTTCTTT
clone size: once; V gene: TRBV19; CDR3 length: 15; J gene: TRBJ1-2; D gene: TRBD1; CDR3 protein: CASSSDRGLDYGYTF; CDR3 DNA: TGTGCCAGTAGTTCAGACAGGGGGTTAGACTATGGCTACACCTTC
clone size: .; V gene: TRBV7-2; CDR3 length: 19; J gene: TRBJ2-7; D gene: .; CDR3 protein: CASSLKSIGGDRYLYEQYF; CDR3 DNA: TGTGCCAGCAGCTTAAAATCGATTGGCGGGGACAGATACCTCTACGAGCAGTACTTC
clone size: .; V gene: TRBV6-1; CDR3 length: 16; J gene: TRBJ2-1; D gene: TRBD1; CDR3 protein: CASSEALQGAYNEQFF; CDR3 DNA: TGTGCCAGCAGTGAAGCGCTTCAGGGGGCCTACAATGAGCAGTTCTTC
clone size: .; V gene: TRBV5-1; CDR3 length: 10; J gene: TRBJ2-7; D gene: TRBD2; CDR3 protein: CASSLWGGNF; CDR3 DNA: TGCGCCAGCAGCTTGTGGGGAGGGAACTTC
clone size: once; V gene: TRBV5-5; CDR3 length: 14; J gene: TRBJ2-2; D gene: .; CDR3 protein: CASSLASLPGELFF; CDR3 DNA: TGTGCCAGCAGCTTGGCCAGTCTCCCCGGGGAGCTGTTTTTT
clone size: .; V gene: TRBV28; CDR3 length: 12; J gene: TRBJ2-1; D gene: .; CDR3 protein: CASSFRGNEQFF; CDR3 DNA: TGTGCCAGCAGTTTTCGGGGTAATGAGCAGTTCTTC
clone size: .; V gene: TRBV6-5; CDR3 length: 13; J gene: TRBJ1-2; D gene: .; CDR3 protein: CASCQELTYGYTF; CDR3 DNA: TGTGCCAGCTGCCAAGAGTTAACCTATGGCTACACCTTC
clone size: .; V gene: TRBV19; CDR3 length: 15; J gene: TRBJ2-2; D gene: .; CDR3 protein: CASSNGHSNTGELFF; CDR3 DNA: TGTGCCAGTAGTAATGGACATTCAAACACCGGGGAGCTGTTTTTT
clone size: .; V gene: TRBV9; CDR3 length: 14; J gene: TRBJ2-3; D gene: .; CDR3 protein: CASSVGSGPNTQYF; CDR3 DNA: TGTGCCAGCAGCGTAGGTAGCGGCCCTAATACGCAGTATTTT
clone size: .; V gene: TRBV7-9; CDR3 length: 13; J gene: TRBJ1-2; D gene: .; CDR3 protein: CASSDSPGLGYTF; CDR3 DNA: TGTGCCAGCAGCGATTCACCAGGGCTTGGCTACACCTTC
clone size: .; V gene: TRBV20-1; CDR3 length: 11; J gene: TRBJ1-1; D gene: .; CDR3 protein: CSAPNQGKTFF; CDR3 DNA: TGCAGTGCCCCGAATCAGGGTAAAACTTTCTTT
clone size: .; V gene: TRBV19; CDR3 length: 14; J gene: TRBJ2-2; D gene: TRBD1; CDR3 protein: CATSRQGPPGELFF; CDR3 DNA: TGTGCCACCTCGAGACAGGGGCCCCCGGGGGAGCTGTTTTTT
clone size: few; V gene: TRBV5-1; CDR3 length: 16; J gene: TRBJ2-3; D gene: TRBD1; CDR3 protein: CASSFSQGLGTDTQYF; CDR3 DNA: TGCGCCAGCAGCTTTTCACAGGGGCTAGGCACAGATACGCAGTATTTT
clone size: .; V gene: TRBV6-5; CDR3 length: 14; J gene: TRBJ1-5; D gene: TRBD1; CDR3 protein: CASSRDRGDQPQHF; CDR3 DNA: TGTGCCAGCAGTCGAGACAGGGGGGATCAGCCCCAGCATTTT
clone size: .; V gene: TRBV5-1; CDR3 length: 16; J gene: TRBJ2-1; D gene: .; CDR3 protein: CASSFTGTSGYNEQFF; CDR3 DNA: TGCGCCAGCAGCTTTACCGGGACTTCTGGGTACAATGAGCAGTTCTTC
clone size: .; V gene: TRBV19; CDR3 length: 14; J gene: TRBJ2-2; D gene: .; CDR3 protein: CASNRQENTGELFF; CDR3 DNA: TGTGCCAGTAATAGACAGGAGAACACCGGGGAGCTGTTTTTT
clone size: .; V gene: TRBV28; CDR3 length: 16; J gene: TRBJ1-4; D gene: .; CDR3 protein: CASRRDLGGTNEKLFF; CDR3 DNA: TGTGCCAGCAGGCGGGACCTGGGGGGAACTAATGAAAAACTGTTTTTT
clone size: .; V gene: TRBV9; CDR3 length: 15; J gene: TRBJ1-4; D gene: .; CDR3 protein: CASSVGGTPNEKLFF; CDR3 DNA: TGTGCCAGCAGCGTCGGGGGGACACCGAATGAAAAACTGTTTTTT
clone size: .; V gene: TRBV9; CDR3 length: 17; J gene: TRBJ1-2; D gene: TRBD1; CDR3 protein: CASSVDGTGGGLSGYTF; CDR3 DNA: TGTGCCAGCAGCGTAGATGGGACAGGGGGCGGTCTTAGTGGCTACACCTTC